The 31 T cell receptor beta chains in this list originate from one sample, sequenced in a study of blood T cells in healthy people across ages. A second PCR of about 6 to 11 cycles used a sample-barcoded 5' primer and a J-beta primer mix. Via MiXCR, TCRdb re-called the 5' RACE reads, giving one row per CDR3 protein. The sample includes about 1.8 million distinct CDR3 sequences, less than 50% of them seen just once. The sequenced sample was blood. These TCRs come from a woman aged 40 to 50 in good health.

The rearrangement links TRBV7-8 to TRBJ2-1, with 10 bases fitting TRBD2. The germline gives CDR1 SGHVS, CDR2 FQNEAQ. V lost 3 bases to trimming and J lost 8 bases; unmatched junction nucleotides: 7. The CDR3 is made up of 15 amino acids. CDR3 bases: TGTGCCAGCAGCTTTCAGCGGGGGGGCCCCGATGAGCAGTTCTTC. It codes for CASSFQRGGPDEQFF.

Concerning this clonotype: Possible read error: a much larger clone is one base away. The chain employs TRBV9 and TRBJ2-1; either TRBD1 or TRBD2 may fit D (5 bases each). Trimming stripped 0 bases from V and 0 bases from J, with 7 bases between. Germline CDR1 reads SGDLS; CDR2 reads YYNGEE. The CDR3 sequence is 15 residues long. This CDR3 is CASSVDGTSYNEQFF. The CDR3 DNA follows: TGTGCCAGCAGCGTAGACGGGACCTCCTACAATGAGCAGTTCTTC.

This clonotype has just a few counts. The chain combines TRBV29-1 with TRBJ2-7; possibly TRBD1 or TRBD2 for D (6 bases each). V gave up 7 bases and J gave up 4 bases, with 14 bases separating them. The CDR3 sequence is 12 residues long. The germline V gene encodes CDR1 SQVTM and CDR2 ANQGSEA. The CDR3 coding sequence is TGCAGCGGGACGGGGGCCCAATACGAGCAGTACTTC. It yields the protein CSGTGAQYEQYF.

V usage is TRBV28 and J usage is TRBJ2-1; TRBD1 matches at 8 bases. The end of the DNA fits TRBJ2-7 better, so the J call may be wrong. The germline V gene has CDR1 MDHEN and CDR2 SYDVKM. CDR3 length equals 15 residues. The DNA for the CDR3 is TGTGCCAGCAGCCCGACCGGACAGGGTCACTACGAGCAGTACTTC. It specifies CASSPTGQGHYEQYF.

The chain carries TRBV4-3 and TRBJ2-6; D uncertain. Germline CDR1 reads LGHNA; CDR2 reads YSLEER. Deletions cut 1 base from V and 0 bases from J, with 13 bases between. The length of the CDR3 is 18 residues. The DNA of the CDR3 is TGCGCCAGCAGCCAAGCTCCCCCAATTACCTCTGGGGCCAACGTCCTGACTTTC. Its translation: CASSQAPPITSGANVLTF.

The V call is TRBV9, the J call TRBJ2-5, with 13 bases matching TRBD2. The CDR3 consists of 17 residues. V dropped 3 bases and J dropped 5; count of bases not matched to a gene: 10. Germline CDR1 reads SGDLS; CDR2 reads YYNGEE. CDR3 coding DNA: TGTGCCAGCAGCGACAACCCCGGGACTAGCGGGGTTGAGACCCAGTACTTC. Its translation: CASSDNPGTSGVETQYF.

This chain links TRBV28 with TRBJ1-3, with D maybe TRBD1 (6 bases). The V and J ends lost 7 bases and 0 bases respectively, with 22 bases between them. Germline lookup yields CDR1 MDHEN and CDR2 SYDVKM. The CDR3 has 18 amino acids. CDR3 bases: TGTGCCAGCACCCTGTGGTGGGACACGGGCCTCTCTGGAAACACCATATATTTT. Its translation is CASTLWWDTGLSGNTIYF. The whole variable domain, remainder taken from reference TRBV28 and TRBJ1-3, is DVKVTQSSRYLVKRTGEKVFLECVQDMDHENMFWYRQDPGLGLRLIYFSYDVKMKEKGDIPEGYSVSREKKERFSLILESASTNQTSMYLCASTLWWDTGLSGNTIYFGEGSWLTVV.

V usage is TRBV6-1 and J usage is TRBJ2-1, with TRBD1 matching over 8 bases. Germline CDR1 and CDR2: MNHNS and SASEGT. Trimming at V came to 5 bases and at J to 6 bases, leaving 12 bases not matched to a gene. The CDR3 length is 16 residues. CDR3 region: CASSSPSGGISNEQFF. In nucleotides, the CDR3 is TGTGCCAGCAGTAGCCCTTCAGGGGGCATTTCCAATGAGCAGTTCTTC.

V and J are TRBV7-9 and TRBJ2-1; tentative D call: TRBD2 (6 bases). V lost 3 bases and J lost 6, with 18 bases in between. CDR1 is SEHNR, CDR2 FQNEAQ, per germline (reference sequence). The CDR3 runs 16 residues. The chain's CDR3 is CASSLGGAIEANEQFF. DNA of the CDR3: TGTGCCAGCAGCTTGGGGGGTGCGATTGAGGCCAATGAGCAGTTCTTC.

This clonotype was seen only a few times. The chain joins TRBV4-2 to TRBJ2-1; tentative D call: TRBD1 (6 bases). The DNA end favors TRBJ2-7, so the J call may be wrong. The CDR3 extends over 16 amino acids. Germline V gene lookup returns CDR1 LGHNA and CDR2 YNFKEQ. CDR3: CASSPSMGASYNEQYF. The DNA for the CDR3 is TGTGCCAGCAGCCCCAGCATGGGGGCCTCCTACAATGAGCAGTACTTC.

The chain recombines TRBV7-2 with TRBJ1-6; maybe TRBD1 (6 bases). Germline values: CDR1 SGHTA, CDR2 FQGNSA. Trimming took off 4 bases at V and 0 bases at J, with 19 bases between the two ends. This CDR3 is built from 19 residues. The CDR3, as DNA: TGTGCCAGCAGCTCCTCCTTCGCGAGGGGGGTCTCCTATAATTCACCCCTCCACTTT. Its protein product is CASSSSFARGVSYNSPLHF.

The V gene is TRBV5-1, the J gene TRBJ2-3; D remains unclear. Germline assignment: CDR1 SGHRS and CDR2 YFSETQ. The germline V and J ends were trimmed by 4 bases and 6 bases, with 12 bases remaining between them. This CDR3 spans 13 amino acids. CDR3 DNA: TGCGCCAGCAGCCCCCGGGCCCCGGATACGCAGTATTTT. Its translation is CASSPRAPDTQYF. The whole variable domain, remainder taken from reference TRBV5-1 and TRBJ2-3, is KAGVTQTPRYLIKTRGQQVTLSCSPISGHRSVSWYQQTPGQGLQFLFEYFSETQRNKGNFPGRFSGRQFSNSRSEMNVSTLELGDSALYLCASSPRAPDTQYFGPGTRLTVL.

This clonotype was counted many times. The chain joins TRBV29-1 to TRBJ2-5; D gene ambiguous. The V and J ends lost 5 bases and 8 bases respectively, with 15 bases between them. The CDR3 is 12 amino acids. The germline V gene encodes CDR1 SQVTM and CDR2 ANQGSEA. CDR3 sequence reads: CSVRTRKNTQYF. The DNA for the CDR3 is TGCAGCGTTCGGACGCGAAAGAACACCCAGTACTTC.

The chain couples TRBV5-1 to TRBJ2-1, with a tentative D call TRBD1 (6 bases). The germline V gene encodes CDR1 SGHRS and CDR2 YFSETQ. Trimming left V 0 bases short and J 5 bases short, with 18 bases between. CDR3 length: 17 amino acids. The CDR3 sequence is CASSLEGTRGAHNEQFF. CDR3 in DNA: TGCGCCAGCAGCTTGGAGGGGACACGGGGAGCGCACAATGAGCAGTTCTTC.

V and J are TRBV15 and TRBJ2-3, with TRBD1 identical over 8 bases. CDR1 is LNHNV, CDR2 YYDKDF, per germline (reference sequence). J lost 2 bases, V lost 5 bases, and 6 bases had no gene match. The CDR3 consists of 15 residues. DNA of the CDR3: TGTGCCACCAGCTACGACAGGGGTATCACAGATACGCAGTATTTT. This sequence encodes CATSYDRGITDTQYF. The entire variable domain, with the rest obtained from reference TRBV15 and TRBJ2-3, is as follows: DAMVIQNPRYQVTQFGKPVTLSCSQTLNHNVMYWYQQKSSQAPKLLFHYYDKDFNNEADTPDNFQSRRPNTSFCFLDIRSPGLGDTAMYLCATSYDRGITDTQYFGPGTRLTVL.

The chain recombines TRBV28 with TRBJ1-5, with unresolved D. Germline CDR1 MDHEN, CDR2 SYDVKM. V dropped 9 bases and J dropped 7 bases, with 13 bases sitting between them. The length of the CDR3 is 12 residues. CDR3 loop: CASTMGAQPQHF. The CDR3 DNA is TGTGCCAGTACGATGGGAGCCCAGCCCCAGCATTTT.

This clonotype is a singleton in its sample. The chain joins TRBV12-3 or TRBV12-4 to TRBJ1-5; D remains ambiguous. The CDR3 consists of 17 residues. V was shortened by 1 base and J by 1 base, with 14 bases between the two germline ends. The CDR3 spells CASSLEVANPSNQPQHF. Written as DNA, the CDR3 is TGTGCCAGCAGTTTAGAGGTGGCAAATCCCAGCAATCAGCCCCAGCATTTT.

The gene calls are TRBV20-1 and TRBJ1-2, with a tentative D call TRBD1 (6 bases). V was cut by 2 bases and J by 0 bases, with 10 bases left in between. The CDR3 is made up of 14 amino acids. Germline V gene data show CDR1 as DFQATT and CDR2 as SNEGSKA (reference sequence). The CDR3: CSARTGRANYGYTF. In DNA, the CDR3 is TGCAGTGCTAGAACAGGGCGGGCTAACTATGGCTACACCTTC.

The chain recombines TRBV4-3 with TRBJ2-1; D unresolved. With 1 base removed from V and 3 bases from J, the gap between germline ends came to 10 bases. The CDR3 has 15 residues. Germline assignment: CDR1 LGHNA and CDR2 YSLEER. CDR3 protein: CASSQGETDYNEQFF. DNA of the CDR3: TGCGCCAGCAGCCAAGGTGAAACGGACTACAATGAGCAGTTCTTC.

The V call is TRBV11-3, the J call TRBJ2-1; the match to TRBD2 covers 12 bases. CDR3 size: 19 residues. Trimming cost V 0 bases and J 2 bases; bases outside gene matches: 8. CDR1 and CDR2 (germline): SGHNT, YENEEA. The CDR3 DNA sequence: TGTGCCAGCAGCTTAGATGGAAGACTAGCGGGGGAGGCCTACAATGAGCAGTTCTTC. The encoded protein is CASSLDGRLAGEAYNEQFF.

This clonotype showed up just once. V and J are TRBV5-1 and TRBJ1-1; TRBD1 might be the D (6 bases). Deletions cut 0 bases from V and 6 bases from J, with 9 bases between. Germline V gene lookup returns CDR1 SGHRS and CDR2 YFSETQ. This CDR3 spans 13 amino acids. The CDR3 reads CASSLVGGSEAFF. The CDR3 DNA follows: TGCGCCAGCAGCTTGGTCGGGGGCTCTGAAGCTTTCTTT.

The CDR3 reads CASSYTTGKSPLHF. In DNA form, the CDR3 reads TGTGCCAGCAGTTACACTACAGGGAAGTCACCCCTCCACTTT. The chain employs TRBV6-2 or TRBV6-3 and TRBJ1-6; a possible D gene is TRBD1 (6 bases). There are 14 residues in the CDR3. With 2 bases removed from V and 10 bases from J, the gap between germline ends came to 12 bases. Germline-derived CDR1 and CDR2 are MNHEY and SVGEGT.

The sample holds a few counts of this clonotype. V is TRBV7-8 and J is TRBJ2-3; tentative D call: TRBD1 (6 bases). The germline CDR1 and CDR2 sequences are SGHVS and FQNEAQ. Deletions cut 5 bases from V and 6 bases from J, with 9 bases between. CDR3 length equals 12 residues. The CDR3 nucleotides are TGTGCCAGCAGCATAGACAGGGATACGCAGTATTTT. This gives the protein CASSIDRDTQYF.

V usage is TRBV7-9 and J usage is TRBJ2-1; 9 bases are a match to TRBD1. The CDR3 is 16 residues long. Germline loops: CDR1 SEHNR, CDR2 FQNEAQ (reference sequence). Trimming took 3 bases from V and 5 from J; bases not matched to a gene: 8. The CDR3 is CASSFFKTGGNNEQFF. The CDR3 DNA reads as TGTGCCAGCAGCTTCTTCAAGACAGGGGGGAACAATGAGCAGTTCTTC.

This clonotype was detected a few times. The chain couples TRBV27 to TRBJ1-2; D may be TRBD1 (5 bases). This CDR3 contains 15 residues. V was trimmed by 5 bases and J by 4 bases, leaving 17 bases between them. Germline CDR1 reads MNHEY; CDR2 reads SMNVEV (reference sequence). The CDR3 DNA is TGTGCCAGCAGTGTGACCGGGACGGCGGGCTATGGCTACACCTTC. This sequence encodes CASSVTGTAGYGYTF.

This sequence joins TRBV12-3 or TRBV12-4 and TRBJ1-1, with TRBD1 matching 9 bases. V shed 6 bases, J shed 2 bases, and the junction held 4 bases outside the gene matches. CDR3 length: 14 residues. CDR3 sequence reads: CASRGTGHNTEAFF. DNA of the CDR3: TGTGCCAGCAGGGGGACAGGGCATAACACTGAAGCTTTCTTT.

This clonotype was seen just once. The gene calls are TRBV5-5 and TRBJ1-1, with D possibly matching TRBD1 (5 bases). V lost 4 bases, J lost 0 bases, and 16 bases lay in between. The CDR3 covers 16 residues. Germline assignment: CDR1 SGHKS and CDR2 YYEKEE (reference sequence). CDR3 bases: TGTGCCAGCAGCCCGCCAGGGTTGGGCATGAACACTGAAGCTTTCTTT. Translated: CASSPPGLGMNTEAFF.

This clonotype has more than one count but fewer than ten. V and J are TRBV6-5 and TRBJ2-5; D possibly corresponds to TRBD1 (9 bases). This CDR3 has 16 amino acids. V was pared by 2 bases and J by 5 bases, with 18 bases between. Germline CDR1 reads MNHEY; CDR2 reads SVGAGI. CDR3 DNA sequence: TGTGCCAGCAGTTACAGAGGCGGGGGGACAGGGGAGACCCAGTACTTC. The encoded protein is CASSYRGGGTGETQYF.

This clonotype was counted only a few times. The chain has TRBV6-5 and TRBJ1-5, with 7 bases lining up with TRBD1. From germline, CDR1 is MNHEY and CDR2 SVGAGI. This CDR3 contains 14 residues. V gave up 5 bases and J gave up 7 bases; unmatched junction bases: 8. CDR3 sequence: CASSHTGAGQPQHF. The DNA of the CDR3 is TGTGCCAGCAGTCATACAGGGGCGGGCCAGCCCCAGCATTTT.

Here the CDR3 DNA reads TGTGCCAGCAGCGACTTGGAGATGATACACTCCTACGAGCAGTACTTC. Translating it yields CASSDLEMIHSYEQYF. This chain connects TRBV6-2 or TRBV6-3 to TRBJ2-7; D is unresolved. The germline gives CDR1 MNHEY, CDR2 SVGEGT. V lost 6 bases and J lost 0, with 18 bases in between. This CDR3 spans 16 amino acids.

Note on this clonotype: A much larger clone differs from this one at a single base, so this may be a read error. The chain carries TRBV5-1 and TRBJ2-1; TRBD2 might be the D (6 bases). This CDR3 is built from 15 residues. The germline gives CDR1 SGHRS, CDR2 YFSETQ. V gave up 0 bases and J gave up 3 bases, with 10 bases separating them. CDR3 in amino acids: CASSLVGSFYNEQFF. CDR3 nucleotide sequence: TGCGCCAGCAGCTTGGTCGGGAGCTTCTACAATGAGCAGTTCTTC.